These 18 T cell receptor beta chains were sequenced from one sample in a study of regulatory T cells in long-lasting Graves disease. According to the study, TCR beta libraries were built with iRepertoire HTBI primers and CDR3-region Arm-PCR. TCRdb passed the multiplex PCR reads through MiXCR, listing each CDR3 protein once. This repertoire shows a few hundred thousand distinct CDR3 sequences, 16% found once; its top ten account for around 27%. Sample time point: newly diagnosed GD, antithyroid drugs for less than 3 months. Researchers made the TCR library from RNA that was extracted from PBMCs. These data were also reused for a study on T cells in Graves' hyperthyroidism and ophthalmopathy.

Here the sequenced sample was peripheral blood mononuclear cells (PBMCs), taken at new diagnosis, from a patient treated with antithyroid drugs. These receptors were obtained from a man aged 40-55 years with Graves disease.

This clonotype was observed at least ten times. This chain joins TRBV3-1 and TRBJ1-3; D uncertain. Per germline, CDR1 LGHDT and CDR2 YNNKEL (reference sequence). This CDR3 is 15 amino acids long. V lost 4 bases and J lost 0, with 10 bases in between. The CDR3 nucleotides read TGTGCCAGCAGCCCCCAAACCTACTCTGGAAACACCATATATTTT. This translates into CASSPQTYSGNTIYF.

J is TRBJ2-1 and V is TRBV9; maybe TRBD2 (5 bases). There are 14 residues in the CDR3. Trimming removed 2 bases at V and 10 bases at J, with 16 bases between. Looked up from germline, CDR1 is SGDLS and CDR2 is YYNGEE. CDR3 in DNA: TGTGCCAGCAGCGTTGAAGGGAGCCCGGAAGAGCAGTTCTTC. Encoded protein: CASSVEGSPEEQFF. Filled out from reference TRBV9 and TRBJ2-1, the complete variable domain reads DSGVTQTPKHLITATGQRVTLRCSPRSGDLSVYWYQQSLDQGLQFLIQYYNGEERAKGNILERFSAQQFPDLHSELNLSSLELGDSALYFCASSVEGSPEEQFFGPGTRLTVL.

This clonotype was recorded at least ten times. The chain carries TRBV29-1 and TRBJ1-2; D is perhaps TRBD1 (5 bases). The CDR3 has 12 amino acids. Deletions cut 6 bases from V and 1 base from J, with 9 bases between. Germline CDR1 is SQVTM and CDR2 is ANQGSEA. This chain's CDR3 is CSVTQGNYGYTF. The CDR3 DNA is TGCAGCGTAACCCAGGGTAACTATGGCTACACCTTC.

The rearrangement joins TRBV9 to TRBJ1-2; no clear D. Trimming removed 0 bases from V and 4 bases from J, with 10 bases in between. This CDR3 region has 14 residues. CDR1 and CDR2 from the germline V gene are SGDLS and YYNGEE. This CDR3 reads CASSVEAVGYGYTF. CDR3 DNA sequence: TGTGCCAGCAGCGTAGAGGCGGTTGGCTATGGCTACACCTTC.

This clonotype occurred a few times. V and J are TRBV6-1 and TRBJ1-2, with a tentative D call TRBD1 (5 bases). The germline CDR1 and CDR2 sequences are MNHNS and SASEGT. There are 14 residues in the CDR3. Trimming cost V 6 bases and J 4 bases, with 15 bases left between them. The CDR3 loop is CASSRGTSTYGYTF. In DNA, the CDR3 is TGTGCCAGCAGCCGAGGGACGTCAACCTATGGCTACACCTTC.

The V call is TRBV6-2 or TRBV6-3, the J call TRBJ2-1; D unclear. The CDR3 has 12 residues. V was clipped by 3 bases and J by 12 bases, with 12 bases between them. Per germline, CDR1 MNHEY and CDR2 SVGEGT. In nucleotides, the CDR3 is TGTGCCAGCAGTTATGGGCAAGCGTGGCAGTTCTTC. This encodes CASSYGQAWQFF.

In its sample, this clonotype was seen a few times. V is TRBV20-1 and J is TRBJ1-4; D not resolved. Germline V lookup: CDR1 DFQATT, CDR2 SNEGSKA (reference sequence). V was shortened by 0 bases and J by 7 bases, with 15 bases between the two germline ends. This CDR3 is built from 15 residues. In DNA form, the CDR3 reads TGCAGTGCTAGAGATCCTGGGAAGAGCGGTGAAAAACTGTTTTTT. Residues: CSARDPGKSGEKLFF.

This clonotype appeared many times. The rearrangement uses TRBV10-3 and TRBJ2-7; TRBD1 might be the D (6 bases). This CDR3 contains 14 residues. V dropped 4 bases and J dropped 2 bases, with 12 bases sitting between them. In germline, CDR1 is ENHRY, CDR2 SYGVKD. As DNA, the CDR3 is TGTGCCATCAGTGTGGGCAGGGGTCCCTACGAGCAGTACTTC. Protein product: CAISVGRGPYEQYF.

In its sample, this clonotype was seen a few times. This sequence joins TRBV7-6 and TRBJ2-5, with D hard to call. V was clipped by 5 bases and J by 5 bases, with 6 bases between them. Germline CDR1 reads SGHVS; CDR2 reads FNYEAQ. The CDR3 runs 11 residues. CDR3 residues: CASSISETQYF. For the CDR3, the DNA is TGTGCCAGCAGCATCAGCGAGACCCAGTACTTC.

This chain links TRBV19 with TRBJ2-6; a possible D gene is TRBD2 (5 bases). This CDR3 comprises 16 residues. The germline V gene has CDR1 LNHDA and CDR2 SQIVND (reference sequence). Trimming shortened V by 5 bases and J by 3 bases, and 14 bases separated the two germline ends. The CDR3 DNA is TGTGCCAGTAGTGAGGCTTCGGGGATTGGGGCCAACGTCCTGACTTTC. It encodes CASSEASGIGANVLTF. The entire variable domain, with the rest obtained from reference TRBV19 and TRBJ2-6, is as follows: DGGITQSPKYLFRKEGQNVTLSCEQNLNHDAMYWYRQDPGQGLRLIYYSQIVNDFQKGDIAEGYSVSREKKESFPLTVTSAQKNPTAFYLCASSEASGIGANVLTFGAGSRLTVL.

The chain combines TRBV7-9 with TRBJ2-7, with 10 bases fitting TRBD2. Per the germline V gene, CDR1 is SEHNR and CDR2 is FQNEAQ (reference sequence). The CDR3 loop spans 14 amino acids. The V segment lost 5 bases and the J segment 6 bases; nucleotides outside the gene matches: 7. CDR3 DNA sequence: TGTGCCAGCAGCATCAGCGGGGGGGTATTCGAGCAGTACTTC. As protein: CASSISGGVFEQYF.

This clonotype was seen repeatedly, ten times or more. V and J are TRBV5-1 and TRBJ2-3, with a tentative D call TRBD2 (6 bases). Trimming shortened V by 3 bases and J by 2 bases, and 16 bases separated the two germline ends. Germline V gene sequence: CDR1 SGHRS, CDR2 YFSETQ. The CDR3 consists of 16 residues. As DNA, the CDR3 is TGCGCCAGCAGCTCAAGGCCGGGAGATTACACAGATACGCAGTATTTT. Translating it yields CASSSRPGDYTDTQYF.

The rearrangement joins TRBV2 to TRBJ2-7; 8 positions match TRBD2. Germline V CDR1 and CDR2: SNHLY, FYNNEI. The CDR3 runs 15 residues. With 6 bases clipped from V and 4 bases from J, the junction kept 11 bases outside the gene matches. CDR3 nucleotides: TGTGCCAGCAGCCCCCCGGGAGGGGATAGGTACGAGCAGTACTTC. As protein: CASSPPGGDRYEQYF.

This clonotype was detected ten times or more. A much larger clone is a single base away; this may be a read error. The rearrangement links TRBV7-8 to TRBJ2-5, with unresolved D. The CDR3 contains 11 residues. Trimming removed 5 bases from V and 0 bases from J, with 1 base in between. Per the germline V gene, CDR1 is SGHVS and CDR2 is FQNEAQ. The CDR3 protein is CASSHQETQYF. As DNA, the CDR3 is TGTGCCAGCAGCCACCAAGAGACCCAGTACTTC.

The gene calls are TRBV27 and TRBJ2-6, with D perhaps given as TRBD1 or TRBD2 (5 bases each). Deletions cut 5 bases from V and 4 bases from J, with 12 bases between. Germline V lookup: CDR1 MNHEY, CDR2 SMNVEV (reference sequence). The CDR3 contains 15 residues. The CDR3 nucleotides read TGTGCCAGCAGTCCCGACGGGACCGGGGCCAACGTCCTGACTTTC. Its protein product is CASSPDGTGANVLTF.

The genes are TRBV4-1 and TRBJ1-2; D not certain. V was trimmed by 1 base and J by 2 bases, leaving 8 bases between them. Germline CDR1 and CDR2: MGHRA and YSYEKL. This CDR3 has 14 amino acids. CDR3 residues: CASSQVGRNYGYTF. The CDR3 DNA is TGCGCCAGCAGCCAAGTAGGGCGGAACTATGGCTACACCTTC.

This clonotype was found many times. The chain has TRBV7-2 and TRBJ1-2; D unclear. The CDR3 spans 15 residues. CDR1 and CDR2 from the germline V gene are SGHTA and FQGNSA. V lost 1 base and J lost 4, with 13 bases in between. The CDR3 nucleotides read TGTGCCAGCAGCTTAGTCTCGATGGGAACCTATGGCTACACCTTC. Encoded protein: CASSLVSMGTYGYTF.

There are many counts of this clonotype. The rearrangement uses TRBV24-1 and TRBJ2-3; 10 bases match TRBD1. The CDR3 spans 15 residues. Germline assignment: CDR1 KGHDR and CDR2 SFDVKD. With 2 bases clipped from V and 3 bases from J, the junction kept 1 base outside the gene matches. The CDR3 protein is CATSDWDRGTDTQYF. The CDR3 DNA sequence: TGTGCCACCAGTGATTGGGACAGGGGAACAGATACGCAGTATTTT.